This is a list of T cell receptor beta chains from one sample in a study of identical twins. TCRdb passed the 5' RACE reads through MiXCR, listing each CDR3 protein once. This repertoire shows around 240,000 distinct CDR3 sequences, roughly a tenth found once; its top ten account for 9% to 10%. The sequenced sample consisted of memory T cells sorted from blood. The origin of the receptors is a man aged 45-60 years in good health. The CDR3 runs from the conserved cysteine through the conserved F or W. Each record gives: J gene, V gene, D gene, clone size, CDR3 protein, CDR3 DNA. The D gene is left open where the match is weak. The size of a clone is reported for some rows only, either as once, few or many, or as a class for expanded clones.

j_gene: TRBJ1-4
v_gene: TRBV20-1
d_gene: -
abundance: -
CDR3aa: CSAPDRKQGRAEKLFF
CDR3nt: TGCAGTGCCCCGGACCGGAAACAGGGTCGGGCTGAAAAACTGTTTTTT

j_gene: TRBJ2-4
v_gene: TRBV20-1
d_gene: TRBD1
abundance: few
CDR3aa: CSASPGTGGDIQYF
CDR3nt: TGCAGTGCTAGCCCGGGGACAGGGGGCGACATTCAGTACTTC

j_gene: TRBJ2-7
v_gene: TRBV25-1
d_gene: TRBD1
abundance: -
CDR3aa: CASSTGAAEQYF
CDR3nt: TGTGCCAGCAGCACAGGGGCAGCCGAGCAGTACTTC

j_gene: TRBJ1-1
v_gene: TRBV12-3/TRBV12-4
d_gene: -
abundance: few
CDR3aa: CASSLAWGLEAFF
CDR3nt: TGTGCCAGCAGTTTAGCGTGGGGACTTGAAGCTTTCTTT

j_gene: TRBJ1-2
v_gene: TRBV12-3/TRBV12-4
d_gene: TRBD1
abundance: few
CDR3aa: CASSRTGTNYGYTF
CDR3nt: TGTGCCAGCAGTCGGACAGGGACTAACTATGGCTACACCTTC

j_gene: TRBJ1-5
v_gene: TRBV4-3
d_gene: -
abundance: -
CDR3aa: CASSQAWGGAAGLVQPQHF
CDR3nt: TGCGCCAGCAGCCAAGCTTGGGGGGGGGCAGCTGGCCTCGTTCAGCCCCAGCATTTT

j_gene: TRBJ2-1
v_gene: TRBV4-3
d_gene: TRBD2
abundance: many
CDR3aa: CASSQDILGGGNEQFF
CDR3nt: TGCGCCAGCAGCCAAGATATACTTGGCGGGGGCAATGAGCAGTTCTTC

j_gene: TRBJ2-2
v_gene: TRBV7-9
d_gene: -
abundance: many
CDR3aa: CASSLGLNTGELFF
CDR3nt: TGTGCCAGCAGCTTGGGCCTTAACACCGGGGAGCTGTTTTTT

j_gene: TRBJ1-6
v_gene: TRBV12-3/TRBV12-4
d_gene: -
abundance: many
CDR3aa: CASSFMGGNSPLHF
CDR3nt: TGTGCCAGCAGTTTTATGGGTGGTAATTCACCCCTCCACTTT

j_gene: TRBJ1-4
v_gene: TRBV5-6
d_gene: -
abundance: few
CDR3aa: CASSLPARSEKLFF
CDR3nt: TGTGCCAGCAGCTTGCCCGCGAGGTCGGAAAAACTGTTTTTT

j_gene: TRBJ2-3
v_gene: TRBV20-1
d_gene: -
abundance: many
CDR3aa: CSASTGSTDTQYF
CDR3nt: TGCAGTGCTTCGACAGGCAGCACAGATACGCAGTATTTT

j_gene: TRBJ2-7
v_gene: TRBV10-3
d_gene: -
abundance: few
CDR3aa: CAISATGTPPREQYF
CDR3nt: TGTGCCATCAGTGCAACCGGGACTCCCCCCCGGGAGCAGTACTTC

j_gene: TRBJ1-1
v_gene: TRBV3-1
d_gene: TRBD1
abundance: many
CDR3aa: CASSPGQANTEAFF
CDR3nt: TGTGCCAGCAGTCCGGGACAGGCAAACACTGAAGCTTTCTTT

j_gene: TRBJ2-5
v_gene: TRBV7-2
d_gene: TRBD2
abundance: many
CDR3aa: CASSLSNRGGYEETQYF
CDR3nt: TGTGCCAGCAGCTTATCAAACCGGGGGGGATATGAAGAGACCCAGTACTTC

j_gene: TRBJ1-1
v_gene: TRBV6-1
d_gene: -
abundance: many
CDR3aa: CASSEIIVSELNTEAFF
CDR3nt: TGTGCCAGCAGTGAAATTATAGTGTCGGAATTGAACACTGAAGCTTTCTTT

j_gene: TRBJ1-1
v_gene: TRBV28
d_gene: -
abundance: many
CDR3aa: CASSAGGMRGTEAFF
CDR3nt: TGTGCCAGCAGTGCGGGGGGCATGAGGGGCACTGAAGCTTTCTTT